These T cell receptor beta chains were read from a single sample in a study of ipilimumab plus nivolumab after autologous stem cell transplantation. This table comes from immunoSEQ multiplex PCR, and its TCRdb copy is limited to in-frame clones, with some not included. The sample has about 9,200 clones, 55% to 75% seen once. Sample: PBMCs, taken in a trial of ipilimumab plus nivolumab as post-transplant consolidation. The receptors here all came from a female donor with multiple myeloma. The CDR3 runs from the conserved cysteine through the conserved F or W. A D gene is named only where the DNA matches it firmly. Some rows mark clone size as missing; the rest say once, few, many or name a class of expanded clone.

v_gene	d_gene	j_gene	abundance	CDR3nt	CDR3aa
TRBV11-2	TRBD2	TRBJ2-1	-	TGTGCCAGCAGCTTAGGGCGGGAGGAATACAATGAGCAGTTCTTC	CASSLGREEYNEQFF
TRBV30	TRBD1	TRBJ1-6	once	TGTGCCTGGAGTGCGGGACAGGATAATTCACCCCTCCACTTT	CAWSAGQDNSPLHF
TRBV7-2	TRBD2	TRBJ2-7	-	TGTGCCAGCAGCCCTTCCGGACTAGCGGGTACCTACGAGCAGTACTTC	CASSPSGLAGTYEQYF
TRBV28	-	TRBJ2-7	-	TGTGCCAGCAGTTTGCCAGACTACGAGCAGTACTTC	CASSLPDYEQYF
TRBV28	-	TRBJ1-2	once	TGTGCCACCGGGGAGGGGGGCCGGGGCTACACCTTC	CATGEGGRGYTF
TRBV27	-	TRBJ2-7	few	TGTGCCAGCAGTTTACCAGGAGGGTTCCACGAGCAGTACTTC	CASSLPGGFHEQYF
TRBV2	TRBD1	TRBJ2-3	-	TGTGCCAGCCGACAGGGGCTCGGGTCAGATACGCAGTATTTT	CASRQGLGSDTQYF
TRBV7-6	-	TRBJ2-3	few	TGTGCCAGCAGCTCATCTGATACGCAGTATTTT	CASSSSDTQYF
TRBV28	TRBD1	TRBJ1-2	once	TGTGCCAGCAGAGCCTTCGACAGGGCAGGAGATGGCTACACCTTC	CASRAFDRAGDGYTF
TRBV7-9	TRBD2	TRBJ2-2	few	TGTGCCAGCAGCCAACTAGCGGGTTACACCGGGGAGCTGTTTTTT	CASSQLAGYTGELFF
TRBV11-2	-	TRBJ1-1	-	TGTGCCAGCAGCTTAGAGCGAGAAGCTTTCTTT	CASSLEREAFF
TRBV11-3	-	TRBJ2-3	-	TGTGCCAGCAGCGCGGAGCAAACAGATACGCAGTATTTT	CASSAEQTDTQYF
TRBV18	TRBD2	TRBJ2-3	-	TGTGCCAGCTCACGATCTAGCGGGAGTGTGGATACGCAGTATTTT	CASSRSSGSVDTQYF
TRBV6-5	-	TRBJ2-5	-	TGTGCCAGCAGTAGCCCCCAGGAGACCCAGTACTTC	CASSSPQETQYF
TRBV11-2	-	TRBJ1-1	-	TGTGCCAGCAGCTTAGATTCAGGGGCGACGGTCCGGGAAGCTTTCTTT	CASSLDSGATVREAFF
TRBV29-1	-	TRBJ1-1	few	TGCACCGCCCGGGTGAACACTGAAGCTTTCTTT	CTARVNTEAFF
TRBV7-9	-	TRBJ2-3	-	TGTGCCAGCAGCTTAAGCGGGCGAGATACGCAGTATTTT	CASSLSGRDTQYF
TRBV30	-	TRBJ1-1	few	TGTGCCTGGAGTGTATGGAGGGACACTGAAGCTTTCTTT	CAWSVWRDTEAFF
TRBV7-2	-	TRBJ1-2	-	TGTGCCAGCAGCTTAGGTGGGGGGGGCTTAGATCGGGGGAACTATGGCTACACCTTC	CASSLGGGGLDRGNYGYTF
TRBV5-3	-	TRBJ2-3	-	TGTGCCAGCAGCTCATCTGATACGCAGTATTTT	CASSSSDTQYF